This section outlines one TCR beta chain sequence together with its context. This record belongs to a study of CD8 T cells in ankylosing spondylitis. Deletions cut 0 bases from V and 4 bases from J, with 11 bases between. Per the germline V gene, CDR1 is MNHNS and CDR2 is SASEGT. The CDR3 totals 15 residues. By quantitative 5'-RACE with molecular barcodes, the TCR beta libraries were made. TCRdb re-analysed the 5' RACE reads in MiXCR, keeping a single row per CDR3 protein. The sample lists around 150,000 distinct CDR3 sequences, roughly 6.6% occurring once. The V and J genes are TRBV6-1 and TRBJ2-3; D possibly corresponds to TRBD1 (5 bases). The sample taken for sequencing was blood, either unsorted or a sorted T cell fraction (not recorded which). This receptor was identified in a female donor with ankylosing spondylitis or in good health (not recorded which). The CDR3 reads CASSEAPGLSDTQYF. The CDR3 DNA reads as TGTGCCAGCAGTGAAGCCCCAGGGTTGTCAGATACGCAGTATTTT.